Below, 4 T cell receptor beta chains from the same sample are listed, as sequenced in a study of control samples from healthy donors and cancer patients. Measured with immunoSEQ multiplex PCR; TCRdb has only the in-frame clones, and not every one. The data hold 70,000 to 95,000 clones, with about 87% observed a single time. Source material: blood. These receptors originate from a man aged 50-60 years in good health.

The chain recombines TRBV7-2 with TRBJ2-7; 8 bases are a match to TRBD2. V was clipped by 9 bases and J by 2 bases; unmatched bases: 6. The CDR3 has 13 amino acids. Germline V gene data show CDR1 as SGHTA and CDR2 as FQGNSA. CDR3 coding DNA: TGTGCCAGACAGCGGGGGAACCCCTACGAGCAGTACGTC. Translation: CARQRGNPYEQYV.

V usage is TRBV24-1 and J usage is TRBJ1-1; a weak D match, TRBD1 (6 bases). Germline CDR1 KGHDR, CDR2 SFDVKD. CDR3 size: 13 residues. The V end was cut by 2 bases, the J end by 8 bases, with 11 bases between. The CDR3 DNA reads as TGTGCCACCAGTGATTCGCGGACAGCAGAAGCTTTCTTT. It specifies CATSDSRTAEAFF.

V gene TRBV10-3 combines with J gene TRBJ1-5; D remains unclear. CDR3 length: 21 residues. CDR1 ENHRY and CDR2 SYGVKD come from the germline V gene. Trimming pared 1 base from V and 0 bases from J, leaving 25 bases between. DNA of the CDR3: TGTGCCATCAGTGAGTTTCGGATTTTAGCCACGTTACCCCATAGCAATCAGCCCCAGCATTTT. Protein: CAISEFRILATLPHSNQPQHF.

The V call is TRBV30, the J call TRBJ1-5; TRBD1 might be the D (5 bases). CDR3 length equals 13 residues. CDR1 is GTSNPN, CDR2 SVGIG, per germline (reference sequence). Trimming took off 2 bases at V and 7 bases at J, with 12 bases between the two ends. The CDR3 DNA is TGTGCCTGGAGTAAGAGGGGTGAACAGCCCCAGCATTTT. As protein: CAWSKRGEQPQHF.